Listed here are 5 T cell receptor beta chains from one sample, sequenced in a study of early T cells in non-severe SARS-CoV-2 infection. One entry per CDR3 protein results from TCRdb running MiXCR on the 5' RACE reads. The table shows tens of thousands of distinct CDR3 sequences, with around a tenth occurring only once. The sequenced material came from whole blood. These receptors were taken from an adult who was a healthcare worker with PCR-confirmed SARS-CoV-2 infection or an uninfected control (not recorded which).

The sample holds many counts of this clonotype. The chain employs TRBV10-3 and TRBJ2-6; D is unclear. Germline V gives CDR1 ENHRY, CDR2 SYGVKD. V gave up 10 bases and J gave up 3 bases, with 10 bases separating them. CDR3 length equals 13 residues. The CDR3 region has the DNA TGTGCCACCAGAAGCTATGGGGCCAACGTCCTGACTTTC. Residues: CATRSYGANVLTF.

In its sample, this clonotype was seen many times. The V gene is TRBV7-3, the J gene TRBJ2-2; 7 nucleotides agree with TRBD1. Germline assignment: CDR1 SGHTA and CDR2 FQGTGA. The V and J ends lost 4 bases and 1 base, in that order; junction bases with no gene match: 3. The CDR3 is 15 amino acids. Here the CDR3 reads CASSSGQRNTGELFF. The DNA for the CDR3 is TGTGCCAGCAGCTCGGGACAGAGGAACACCGGGGAGCTGTTTTTT.

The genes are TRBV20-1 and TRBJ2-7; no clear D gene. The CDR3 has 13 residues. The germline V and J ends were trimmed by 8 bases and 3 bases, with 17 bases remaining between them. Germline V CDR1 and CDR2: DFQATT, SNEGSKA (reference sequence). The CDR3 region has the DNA TGCAGTACAACTGGTGGCGGAAACTACGAGCAGTACTTC. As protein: CSTTGGGNYEQYF.

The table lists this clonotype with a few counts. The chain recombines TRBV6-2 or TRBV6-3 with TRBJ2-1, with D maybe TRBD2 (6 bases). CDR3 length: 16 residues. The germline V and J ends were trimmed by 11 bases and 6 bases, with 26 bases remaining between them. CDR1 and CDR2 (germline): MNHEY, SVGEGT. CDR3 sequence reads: CAARRPSAGFPNEQFF. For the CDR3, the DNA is TGTGCCGCCCGACGTCCCAGTGCGGGATTTCCCAATGAGCAGTTCTTC.

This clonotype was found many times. In DNA, the CDR3 is TGTGCCAGCAGCTTAGAGAGGCAGACTACGAAGCAGTACTTC. This translates into CASSLERQTTKQYF. The chain links TRBV11-1 to TRBJ2-7, with D tentatively TRBD2 (5 bases). The CDR3 consists of 14 residues. V was clipped by 1 base and J by 8 bases, with 15 bases between them. Germline loops: CDR1 SGHAT, CDR2 FQDESV (reference sequence).